This record covers a single TCR beta chain. This sample was included in a study of blood T cell repertoires in COVID-19. Study-level background: The United States, Italy and Spain supplied acute and convalescent COVID-19 samples.

The germline V gene has CDR1 SGHNT and CDR2 YYREEE (reference sequence). The V end lost 5 bases, the J end lost 9 bases, and 19 bases lay between the germline ends. The CDR3 consists of 14 residues. The data were produced by immunoSEQ multiplex PCR, yet TCRdb's version contains in-frame clones alone and is incomplete. The repertoire holds around 300,000 clones, with roughly 90% as singletons. V is TRBV5-4 and J is TRBJ2-3, with D perhaps TRBD2 (7 bases). The TCR sequence derives from a woman between 45 and 60 years old with active or convalescent COVID-19. Sequenced sample: peripheral blood. The CDR3: CASRIGGGRRTQYF. The CDR3 nucleotides read TGTGCCAGCAGAATTGGGGGCGGGAGACGGACGCAGTATTTT.